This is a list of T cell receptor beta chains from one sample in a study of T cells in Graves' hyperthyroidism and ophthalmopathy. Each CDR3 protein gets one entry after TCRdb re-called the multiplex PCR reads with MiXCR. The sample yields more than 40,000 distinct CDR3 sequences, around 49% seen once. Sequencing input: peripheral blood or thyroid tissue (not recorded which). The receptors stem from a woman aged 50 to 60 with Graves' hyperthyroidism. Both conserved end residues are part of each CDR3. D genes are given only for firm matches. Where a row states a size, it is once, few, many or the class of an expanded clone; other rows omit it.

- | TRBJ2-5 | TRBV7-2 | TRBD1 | TGTGCCAGCAGTAAAACAGGGGTCCAAGAGACCCAGTACTTC | CASSKTGVQETQYF
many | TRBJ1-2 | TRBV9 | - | TGTGCCAGCAGCCCCCTTGGGGAGGCGGGCTATGGCTACACCTTC | CASSPLGEAGYGYTF
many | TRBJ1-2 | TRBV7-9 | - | TGTGCCAGCAGCTTTCAGAGAGACTATGGCTACACCTTC | CASSFQRDYGYTF
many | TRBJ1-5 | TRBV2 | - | TGTGCCAGCAGTGAAATAGTCGGCAATCAGCCCCAGCATTTT | CASSEIVGNQPQHF
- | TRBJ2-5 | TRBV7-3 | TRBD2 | TGTGCCAGCAGCTTAGGGGGACCGCGGGGGGGAGAGACCCAGTACTTC | CASSLGGPRGGETQYF
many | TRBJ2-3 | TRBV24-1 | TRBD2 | TGTGCCACCAGTGATTTGCTAGCGGGCGGTACAGATACGCAGTATTTT | CATSDLLAGGTDTQYF
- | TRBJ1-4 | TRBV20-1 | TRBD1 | TGCAGTGCTACTAGACAGGGGTTACTTGAAAAACTGTTTTTT | CSATRQGLLEKLFF
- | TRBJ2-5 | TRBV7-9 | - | TGTGCCAGCAGCCAAGAGTGGCAGGGGGAGACCCAGTACTTC | CASSQEWQGETQYF
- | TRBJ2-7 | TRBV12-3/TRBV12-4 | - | TGTGCCAGCAGTTTCTACGGGACCGGGGAGCTGTACTTC | CASSFYGTGELYF
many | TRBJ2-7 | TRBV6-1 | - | TGTGCCAGCAGTCCCTATAACTACGAGCAGTACTTC | CASSPYNYEQYF
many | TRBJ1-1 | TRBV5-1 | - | TGCGCCAGCAGCTTGAAACAGGGACTGAACACTGAAGCTTTCTTT | CASSLKQGLNTEAFF
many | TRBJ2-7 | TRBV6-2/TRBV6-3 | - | TGTGCCAGCAGTTCGCGGGTTTACTACGAGCAGTACTTC | CASSSRVYYEQYF
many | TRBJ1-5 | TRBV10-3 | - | TGTGCCATCTCTCTGGGGGCTGGGAATCAGCCCCAGCATTTT | CAISLGAGNQPQHF
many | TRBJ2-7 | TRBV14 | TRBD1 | TGTGCCAGCAGCGAAGTAGGGGGCGCGGTGGAGCAGTACTTC | CASSEVGGAVEQYF
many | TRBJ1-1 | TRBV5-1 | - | TGCGCCAGCAGCTTGGGACAGGACACTGAAGCTTTCTTT | CASSLGQDTEAFF
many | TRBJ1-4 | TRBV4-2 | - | TGTGCCAGCAGCCAAGACCCCCACAGCGCAGCAACTAATGAAAAACTGTTTTTT | CASSQDPHSAATNEKLFF
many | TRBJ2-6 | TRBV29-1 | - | TGCAGCGTTGTAGTAGGGACTGGGGCCAACGTCCTGACTTTC | CSVVVGTGANVLTF
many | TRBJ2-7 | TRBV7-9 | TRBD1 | TGTGCCAGCAGCTTAGCAATAAGGACAGGGGGCCACGAGCAGTACTTC | CASSLAIRTGGHEQYF
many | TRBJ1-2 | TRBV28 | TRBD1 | TGTGCCAGCAGTTCCACAGGGGTTAGCAACTCTGGCTACACCTTC | CASSSTGVSNSGYTF
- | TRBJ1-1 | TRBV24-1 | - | TGTGCCACCAGTGACGCTGGGGTGGCCCCTGAAGCTTTCTTT | CATSDAGVAPEAFF
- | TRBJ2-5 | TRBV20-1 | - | TGCAGTGGGACTGAGGATCAAGAGACCCAGTACTTC | CSGTEDQETQYF
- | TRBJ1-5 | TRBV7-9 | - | TGTGCCAGCAGCTCCCGGGACGGTCCGAATCAGCCCCAGCATTTT | CASSSRDGPNQPQHF
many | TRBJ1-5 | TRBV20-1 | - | TGCAGTGCTACTAACCGGGTCTCTAGCAATCAGCCCCAGCATTTT | CSATNRVSSNQPQHF
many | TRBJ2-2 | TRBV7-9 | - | TGTGCCAGCAGCTTAGAAGGCCGCCGATTTAACACCGGGGAGCTGTTTTTT | CASSLEGRRFNTGELFF
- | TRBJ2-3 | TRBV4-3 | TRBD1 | TGCGCCAGCAGCCGGGACAGGTACACAGATACGCAGTATTTT | CASSRDRYTDTQYF
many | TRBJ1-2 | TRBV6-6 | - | TGTGCCAGCAGTTACGTCGGGGGGAGCCTCGCCTCCCGCGACACCTTC | CASSYVGGSLASRDTF
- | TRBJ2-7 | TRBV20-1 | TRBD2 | TGCAGTGCTATTGCCGGGACTAGTCCGGATTTC | CSAIAGTSPDF
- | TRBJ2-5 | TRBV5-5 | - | TGTGCCAGCAGCCAGGACACCCAGTACTTC | CASSQDTQYF
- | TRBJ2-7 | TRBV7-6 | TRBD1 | TGTGCCAGCAGCCCCTGGACAGGGGAAGGGGAGCAGTACTTC | CASSPWTGEGEQYF
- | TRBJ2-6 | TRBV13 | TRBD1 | TGTGCCAGCAGCTGCCACCCGGGACAGGGCTCTGGGGCCAACGTCCTGACTTTC | CASSCHPGQGSGANVLTF
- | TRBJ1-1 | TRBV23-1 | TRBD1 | TGCGCCAGCATCGGGACAGGGACGCTCGAAGCTTTCTTT | CASIGTGTLEAFF
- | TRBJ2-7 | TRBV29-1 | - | TGCAGCGTAGGTGCGGGCCCCTACGAGCAGTACTTC | CSVGAGPYEQYF
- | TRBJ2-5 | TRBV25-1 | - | TGTGCCAGCAGACCACGCACCGGGACCCCCCGAGAAACCCAGTACTTC | CASRPRTGTPRETQYF
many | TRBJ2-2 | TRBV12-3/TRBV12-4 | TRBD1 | TGTGCCAGCAGTTTCCGGCCAGGGGGCGGACACGGGGAGCTGTTTTTT | CASSFRPGGGHGELFF
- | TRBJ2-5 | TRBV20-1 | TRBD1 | TGCAGTGCTAGAGATAGGGACAGGTTCATCGAGACCCAGTACTTC | CSARDRDRFIETQYF
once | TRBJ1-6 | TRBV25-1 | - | TGTGCCAGTCTTTCCAGGGAAATTAATTCACCCCTCCACTTT | CASLSREINSPLHF
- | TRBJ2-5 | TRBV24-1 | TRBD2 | TGTGCCAGCAGTGACCCTAGCGGGAGGGAAGAGACCCAGTACTTC | CASSDPSGREETQYF
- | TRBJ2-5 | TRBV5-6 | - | TGTGCCAGCAGCTTGCCGGCAGAATTGGCCCAGTACTTC | CASSLPAELAQYF
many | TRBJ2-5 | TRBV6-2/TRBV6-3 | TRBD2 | TGTGCCAGCAGTTACCCCCAGGGACTAGCGGGAGAGACCCAGTACTTC | CASSYPQGLAGETQYF
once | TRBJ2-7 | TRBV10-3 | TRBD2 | TGTGCCATCAGTGAGTCGCGACTAGCGGGAATCTACGAGCAGTACTTC | CAISESRLAGIYEQYF
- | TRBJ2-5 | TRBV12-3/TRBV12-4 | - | TGTGCCAGCAGTTGGGGACGGGAGACCCAGTACTTC | CASSWGRETQYF
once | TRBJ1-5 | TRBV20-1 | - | TGCAGTGCTGCACCCAGACTGTATAGCAATCAGCCCCAGCATTTT | CSAAPRLYSNQPQHF
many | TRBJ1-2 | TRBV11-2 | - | TGTGCCAGCAGCTTTACAAGGAACTATGGCTACACCTTC | CASSFTRNYGYTF
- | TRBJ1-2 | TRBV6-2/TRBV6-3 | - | TGTGCCAGCAGACTAGGGGGGGTCTATGGCTACACCTTC | CASRLGGVYGYTF
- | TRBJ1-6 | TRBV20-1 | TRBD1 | TGCAGTGCTAGAGATTTGGACAGGGGGAATTCACCCCTCCACTTT | CSARDLDRGNSPLHF
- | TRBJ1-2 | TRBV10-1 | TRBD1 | TGCGCCAGCAATAGGGACAGGAGTAACTATGGCTACACCTTC | CASNRDRSNYGYTF
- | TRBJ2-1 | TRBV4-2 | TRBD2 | TGTGCCAGCAGCCAAGGAGGGAGGGCCTACAATGAGCAGTTCTTC | CASSQGGRAYNEQFF
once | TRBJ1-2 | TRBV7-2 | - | TGTGCCAGCAGCCCACAAGGGAGCGGTGCGGGCTACACCTTC | CASSPQGSGAGYTF
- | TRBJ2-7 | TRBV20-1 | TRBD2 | TGCAGTGCGGGGACTAGCGGGAGGGCCCGCTCCTACGAGCAGTACTTC | CSAGTSGRARSYEQYF